These 9 T cell receptor beta chains originate from one sample sequenced in a study of cytomegalovirus exposure and HLA in healthy donors. Use of 60 Vbeta and 13 Jbeta primers characterized the PCR. The data were produced by immunoSEQ multiplex PCR, yet TCRdb's version contains in-frame clones alone and is incomplete. The top ten clones hold approximately 4.3% of a sample with about 130,000 clones, roughly 78% of them seen once. Material for sequencing was PBMCs. These receptors originate from a man aged 25-40 years in good health.

This clone showed up just a few times. This rearrangement joins TRBV27 to TRBJ2-2; D is possibly TRBD2 (6 bases). The CDR3 runs 15 residues. Germline CDR1 MNHEY, CDR2 SMNVEV (reference sequence). Trimming left V 7 bases short and J 4 bases short, with 16 bases between. This CDR3 reads CASTVLGGSTGELFF. The CDR3 coding sequence is TGTGCCAGCACCGTTTTGGGGGGATCCACCGGGGAGCTGTTTTTT.

The V gene is TRBV6-4, the J gene TRBJ2-1, with D tentatively TRBD2 (8 bases). CDR1 is MRHNA, CDR2 SNTAGT, per germline. V gave up 8 bases and J gave up 4 bases, with 21 bases separating them. The CDR3 spans 16 residues. The CDR3 spells CASPTSGGGWYNEQFF. The CDR3 coding sequence is TGTGCCAGCCCCACTAGCGGAGGGGGCTGGTACAATGAGCAGTTCTTC.

V and J are TRBV5-1 and TRBJ2-1; 7 positions match TRBD2. The CDR3 contains 14 residues. The trim removed 0 bases at V and 6 bases at J, leaving 3 bases unmatched. Germline lookup yields CDR1 SGHRS and CDR2 YFSETQ. The CDR3 DNA follows: TGCGCCAGCAGCTTGGGTGGGACTATCAATGAGCAGTTCTTC. Protein sequence: CASSLGGTINEQFF.

The chain employs TRBV2 and TRBJ1-1; D ambiguous. CDR3 length: 15 amino acids. V was cut by 1 base and J by 7 bases, with 16 bases left in between. CDR1 and CDR2 from the germline V gene are SNHLY and FYNNEI. This chain's CDR3 is CASSEVFSGRVEAFF. CDR3 nucleotide sequence: TGTGCCAGCAGTGAAGTGTTTTCTGGGCGAGTTGAAGCTTTCTTT.

CDR3 region: CASHSLVYSNQPQHF. The CDR3 DNA sequence: TGTGCCAGTCATTCGCTAGTTTATAGCAATCAGCCCCAGCATTTT. This rearrangement joins TRBV28 to TRBJ1-5, with no clear D. Trimming cost V 9 bases and J 0 bases, with 15 bases left between them. The CDR3 is 15 amino acids. From germline, CDR1 is MDHEN and CDR2 SYDVKM.

The V gene is TRBV29-1, the J gene TRBJ2-7; D is unresolved. The CDR3 has 10 residues. CDR1 and CDR2 from the germline V gene are SQVTM and ANQGSEA. Trimming removed 7 bases at V and 2 bases at J, with 6 bases between. The CDR3 DNA reads as TGCAGCGCGGAGACCTACGAGCAGTACTTC. This sequence encodes CSAETYEQYF.

This clone was seen just once. This chain connects TRBV6-5 to TRBJ2-1; D may be TRBD1 (6 bases). V was clipped by 10 bases and J by 4 bases, with 20 bases between them. This CDR3 has 15 residues. Germline assignment: CDR1 MNHEY and CDR2 SVGAGI. This CDR3 is CATQDSAAPYNEQFF. CDR3 nucleotide sequence: TGTGCCACACAGGACAGCGCTGCTCCTTACAATGAGCAGTTCTTC.

The chain couples TRBV30 to TRBJ2-1, with D possibly being TRBD2 (6 bases). V gave up 4 bases and J gave up 3 bases, with 19 bases separating them. Germline lookup yields CDR1 GTSNPN and CDR2 SVGIG (reference sequence). The CDR3 is 16 residues long. The CDR3, as DNA: TGTGCCTGGACCCCCCGGTGGGACTTAGGCTACAATGAGCAGTTCTTC. Protein: CAWTPRWDLGYNEQFF.

On this clone: Distinct nucleotide sequences in the sample also encode this CDR3. The chain has TRBV7-9 and TRBJ2-1; D is unclear. V lost 5 bases, J lost 6 bases, and 5 bases lay in between. CDR1 and CDR2 (germline): SEHNR, FQNEAQ (reference sequence). This CDR3 has 11 residues. This CDR3 reads CASSLLNEQFF. CDR3 nucleotides: TGTGCCAGCAGCCTCCTCAATGAGCAGTTCTTC.